The 24 T cell receptor beta chains reported below all come from one sample, sequenced in a study of blood T cell repertoires in COVID-19. The data were produced by immunoSEQ multiplex PCR, yet TCRdb's version contains in-frame clones alone and is incomplete. The table shows around 59,000 clones, with almost 80% occurring only once. Material: peripheral blood. Every receptor here comes from a man older than 75 with acute or convalescent COVID-19.

The gene calls are TRBV3-1 (or the pseudogene TRBV3-2) and TRBJ2-4; a weak D match, TRBD1 (6 bases). V dropped 6 bases and J dropped 0 bases, with 12 bases sitting between them. The CDR3 has 15 amino acids. Germline V lookup: CDR1 LGHDT, CDR2 YNNKEL (reference sequence). DNA of the CDR3: TGTGCCAGCAGTCTGGGGGCGCTAGCCAAAAACATTCAGTACTTC. Its translation is CASSLGALAKNIQYF.

The chain combines TRBV12-3 or TRBV12-4 with TRBJ1-1, with D tentatively TRBD1 (5 bases). With 3 bases removed from V and 9 bases from J, the gap between germline ends came to 8 bases. The CDR3 is 11 amino acids. The CDR3, as DNA: TGTGCCAGCAGTTTTGACAGTAAAGCTTTCTTT. Translating it yields CASSFDSKAFF.

The chain combines TRBV11-3 with TRBJ2-7, with 7 bases identical to TRBD1. Germline CDR1 and CDR2: SGHNT and YENEEA. The CDR3 is 15 residues long. V shed 1 base, J shed 13 bases, and the junction held 16 bases outside the gene matches. CDR3 coding DNA: TGTGCCAGCAGCTTAGCAAGGGACAGAGTACTTCCCCACTACTTC. This codes for CASSLARDRVLPHYF.

This chain connects TRBV19 to TRBJ2-1, with 8 bases that match TRBD2. Germline CDR1 and CDR2: LNHDA and SQIVND (reference sequence). This CDR3 spans 16 amino acids. The J segment lost 1 base and the V segment lost 5 bases, leaving 7 bases of the junction unmatched. CDR3 in DNA: TGTGCCAGTAGTCGGGTTAGCGGGAAGTCCTACAATGAGCAGTTCTTC. Protein sequence: CASSRVSGKSYNEQFF. Combining the CDR3 with reference TRBV19 and TRBJ2-1 gives the whole variable domain DGGITQSPKYLFRKEGQNVTLSCEQNLNHDAMYWYRQDPGQGLRLIYYSQIVNDFQKGDIAEGYSVSREKKESFPLTVTSAQKNPTAFYLCASSRVSGKSYNEQFFGPGTRLTVL.

The chain links TRBV2 to TRBJ2-2, with 7 bases that match TRBD1. CDR3 size: 14 residues. V lost 7 bases to trimming and J lost 2 bases; unmatched junction nucleotides: 4. CDR1 and CDR2 (germline): SNHLY, FYNNEI. The CDR3 nucleotides are TGTGCCAGCATCGGGACAGCCAACACCGGGGAGCTGTTTTTT. This codes for CASIGTANTGELFF.

This clone was detected only a few times. J is TRBJ2-1 and V is TRBV29-1; possible D gene TRBD1, 5 bases. Trimming took off 7 bases at V and 7 bases at J, with 14 bases between the two ends. Germline loops: CDR1 SQVTM, CDR2 ANQGSEA. This CDR3 is 12 amino acids long. In DNA, the CDR3 is TGCAGCGCGGGCCAGGGTACGAATGAGCAGTTCTTC. This sequence encodes CSAGQGTNEQFF.

The chain couples TRBV3-1 (or the pseudogene TRBV3-2) to TRBJ1-1; D not certain. The CDR3 sequence is 14 residues long. From germline, CDR1 is LGHDT and CDR2 YNNKEL (reference sequence). V was clipped by 4 bases and J by 1 base, with 10 bases between them. CDR3 amino acids: CASSLPSGNTEAFF. The CDR3 bases are TGTGCCAGCAGCCTACCCTCGGGGAACACTGAAGCTTTCTTT.

V and J are TRBV5-6 and TRBJ2-1; the match to TRBD2 covers 12 bases. Per the germline V gene, CDR1 is SGHDT and CDR2 is YYEEEE. This CDR3 comprises 17 residues. With V trimmed by 4 bases and J by 1 base, 6 bases remained unmatched. CDR3 bases: TGTGCCAGCAGCCTACGGACTAGCGGGATGTCCTACAATGAGCAGTTCTTC. It yields the protein CASSLRTSGMSYNEQFF.

The chain is built from TRBV6-5 and TRBJ2-5; TRBD1 agrees at 8 bases. J lost 5 bases, V lost 7 bases, and 9 bases had no gene match. The CDR3 runs to 14 residues. Germline lookup yields CDR1 MNHEY and CDR2 SVGAGI. Written as DNA, the CDR3 is TGTGCCAGCACACGGCAGGGGGCGTATGAGACCCAGTACTTC. It yields the protein CASTRQGAYETQYF.

V usage is TRBV2 and J usage is TRBJ1-1; weak D call: TRBD1 (6 bases). Germline CDR1 and CDR2: SNHLY and FYNNEI. Trimming pared 7 bases from V and 0 bases from J, leaving 12 bases between. The CDR3 is 14 amino acids. The CDR3 region has the DNA TGTGCCAGCACCCCTGAGGGGGTGAACACTGAAGCTTTCTTT. Translation: CASTPEGVNTEAFF.

The chain couples TRBV15 to TRBJ1-1; D unresolved. The CDR3 loop spans 15 amino acids. Germline values: CDR1 LNHNV, CDR2 YYDKDF (reference sequence). Trimming removed 3 bases at V and 5 bases at J, with 16 bases between. CDR3 loop: CATSRKEKPGTEAFF. The CDR3 DNA reads as TGTGCCACCAGCAGGAAAGAAAAGCCGGGGACTGAAGCTTTCTTT.

A few counts support this clone. The chain recombines TRBV5-1 with TRBJ2-1; 7 bases match TRBD2. This CDR3 is built from 15 residues. Germline CDR1 reads SGHRS; CDR2 reads YFSETQ. The junction had 10 bases not matched to a gene; V was cut back by 4 bases and J by 6 bases. The CDR3 loop is CASSTGTKALNEQFF. The CDR3 DNA is TGCGCCAGCAGCACCGGGACTAAGGCCCTCAATGAGCAGTTCTTC.

V is TRBV10-1 and J is TRBJ1-2, with D possibly matching TRBD1 (6 bases). Germline V lookup: CDR1 WNHNN, CDR2 SYGVQD (reference sequence). The CDR3 has 12 amino acids. Trimming took off 8 bases at V and 8 bases at J, with 15 bases between the two ends. For the CDR3, the DNA is TGCGCCAGCGGGACGAGACAGGACGGCTACACCTTC. Encoded protein: CASGTRQDGYTF.

The genes are TRBV19 and TRBJ1-6, with TRBD1 matching 7 bases. The trim removed 5 bases at V and 4 bases at J, leaving 5 bases unmatched. The CDR3 covers 15 residues. CDR1 is LNHDA, CDR2 SQIVND, per germline (reference sequence). The CDR3 loop is CASSPGTVYNSPLHF. In DNA, the CDR3 is TGTGCCAGTAGTCCCGGGACAGTGTATAATTCACCCCTCCACTTT.

This clone was picked up one time. J is TRBJ2-2 and V is TRBV2; 9 bases align to TRBD1. This CDR3 has 15 residues. After removal of 5 bases from V and 4 bases from J, the junction contained 5 bases not matched to a gene. CDR1 and CDR2 (germline): SNHLY, FYNNEI. The CDR3 reads CASSYRGLSTGELFF. The CDR3 DNA follows: TGTGCCAGCAGTTACAGGGGGCTGAGCACCGGGGAGCTGTTTTTT.

The CDR3 spells CASSEAGFNYGYTF. In nucleotides, the CDR3 is TGTGCCAGCAGTGAGGCAGGGTTTAACTATGGCTACACCTTC. The V call is TRBV25-1, the J call TRBJ1-2, with TRBD1 as a possible D gene (5 bases). Germline values: CDR1 MGHDK, CDR2 SYGVNS. The CDR3 is 14 amino acids. V gave up 3 bases and J gave up 1 base, with 9 bases separating them.

The rearrangement joins TRBV7-9 to TRBJ2-1; maybe TRBD2 (6 bases). V dropped 2 bases and J dropped 8 bases, with 16 bases sitting between them. Germline CDR1 reads SEHNR; CDR2 reads FQNEAQ (reference sequence). This CDR3 contains 15 residues. The CDR3 coding sequence is TGTGCCAGCAGCTTACGAGCGGGCGGATTCGATGAGCAGTTCTTC. Encoded protein: CASSLRAGGFDEQFF.

This clone was counted only a few times. V is TRBV7-2 and J is TRBJ2-3; 7 bases are shared with TRBD1. The CDR3 runs 16 residues. V shed 4 bases, J shed 2 bases, and the junction held 9 bases outside the gene matches. Germline CDR1 reads SGHTA; CDR2 reads FQGNSA. Here the CDR3 reads CASSSGTAIYTDTQYF. The CDR3 DNA sequence: TGTGCCAGCAGCTCAGGGACAGCCATTTACACAGATACGCAGTATTTT.

The rearrangement uses TRBV5-6 and TRBJ1-2; 7 nucleotides align to TRBD1. Germline V lookup: CDR1 SGHDT, CDR2 YYEEEE. V lost 6 bases and J lost 2; bases outside the gene matches: 7. This CDR3 contains 14 residues. CDR3 in DNA: TGTGCCAGCATCGGACAGGACACAAACTATGGCTACACCTTC. Residues: CASIGQDTNYGYTF.

The genes are TRBV5-1 and TRBJ2-1; D gene ambiguous. CDR1 and CDR2 from the germline V gene are SGHRS and YFSETQ. V dropped 0 bases and J dropped 3 bases, with 10 bases sitting between them. This CDR3 is 15 amino acids long. Here the CDR3 DNA reads TGCGCCAGCAGCTTGGACGGTGTCCACTACAATGAGCAGTTCTTC. Its protein product is CASSLDGVHYNEQFF. Full variable domain (missing parts from reference TRBV5-1 and TRBJ2-1): KAGVTQTPRYLIKTRGQQVTLSCSPISGHRSVSWYQQTPGQGLQFLFEYFSETQRNKGNFPGRFSGRQFSNSRSEMNVSTLELGDSALYLCASSLDGVHYNEQFFGPGTRLTVL.

The V call is TRBV5-1, the J call TRBJ1-2, with 9 bases matching TRBD1. The germline CDR1 and CDR2 sequences are SGHRS and YFSETQ. V shed 4 bases and J 6 bases; nucleotides not matched to a gene: 10. CDR3 length: 15 residues. The CDR3 region has the DNA TGCGCCAGCAGCCCGCAAGGGACAGGGTTGAATGGCTACACCTTC. It is translated as CASSPQGTGLNGYTF. The variable domain in full, with the rest retrieved from reference TRBV5-1 and TRBJ1-2, is KAGVTQTPRYLIKTRGQQVTLSCSPISGHRSVSWYQQTPGQGLQFLFEYFSETQRNKGNFPGRFSGRQFSNSRSEMNVSTLELGDSALYLCASSPQGTGLNGYTFGSGTRLTVV.

Here the CDR3 reads CASSLGQKPTNEKLFF. The CDR3 nucleotides are TGTGCCAGCAGCTTGGGGCAGAAACCAACTAATGAAAAACTGTTTTTT. The chain carries TRBV5-6 and TRBJ1-4; D is unclear. Germline V CDR1 and CDR2: SGHDT, YYEEEE. The CDR3 runs to 16 residues. V was cut by 0 bases and J by 0 bases, with 9 bases left in between. Combining the CDR3 with reference TRBV5-6 and TRBJ1-4 gives the whole variable domain DAGVTQSPTHLIKTRGQQVTLRCSPKSGHDTVSWYQQALGQGPQFIFQYYEEEERQRGNFPDRFSGHQFPNYSSELNVNALLLGDSALYLCASSLGQKPTNEKLFFGSGTQLSVL.

This sequence joins TRBV30 and TRBJ2-5, with D maybe TRBD2 (5 bases). This CDR3 is 15 amino acids long. V lost 0 bases and J lost 2, with 13 bases in between. Germline values: CDR1 GTSNPN, CDR2 SVGIG (reference sequence). The CDR3 protein is CAWSVGLGPQETQYF. As DNA, the CDR3 is TGTGCCTGGAGTGTAGGACTCGGGCCACAAGAGACCCAGTACTTC. The whole variable domain, remainder taken from reference TRBV30 and TRBJ2-5, is SQTIHQWPATLVQPVGSPLSLECTVEGTSNPNLYWYRQAAGRGLQLLFYSVGIGQISSEVPQNLSASRPQDRQFILSSKKLLLSDSGFYLCAWSVGLGPQETQYFGPGTRLLVL.

The CDR3: CASSLPDYTDTQYF. The CDR3 DNA follows: TGTGCCAGCAGTCTCCCCGACTACACAGATACGCAGTATTTT. The chain has TRBV28 and TRBJ2-3, with a possible D match to TRBD2 (5 bases). CDR1 MDHEN and CDR2 SYDVKM come from the germline V gene. This CDR3 is built from 14 residues. The V end was cut by 5 bases, the J end by 2 bases, with 11 bases between.